The 17 T cell receptor beta chains below all came from one sample that was sequenced in a study of shared clonotypes between healthy human individuals. Method: immunoSEQ multiplex PCR; TCRdb's copy keeps in-frame clones and lacks some. The sample carries about 2.3 million clones, 85% to 95% recorded once. Material for sequencing was naive CD4+ T cells from PBMCs. The sample's subset: CD45RA+ positively selected. These receptors came from a man younger than 35 in good health. Some clones in this sample may be carry-over from other donors' samples.

The CDR3: CASSPSNGPLYNEQFF. In DNA, the CDR3 is TGTGCCAGCAGCCCTTCAAACGGACCTCTTTACAATGAGCAGTTCTTC. This rearrangement joins TRBV5-6 to TRBJ2-1; D call uncertain. Trimming stripped 4 bases from V and 4 bases from J, with 18 bases between. Germline V CDR1 and CDR2: SGHDT, YYEEEE. There are 16 residues in the CDR3. The full variable domain, rest sourced from reference TRBV5-6 and TRBJ2-1, is DAGVTQSPTHLIKTRGQQVTLRCSPKSGHDTVSWYQQALGQGPQFIFQYYEEEERQRGNFPDRFSGHQFPNYSSELNVNALLLGDSALYLCASSPSNGPLYNEQFFGPGTRLTVL.

This chain joins TRBV27 and TRBJ2-1; possibly TRBD1 or TRBD2 for D (5 bases each). Trimming left V 1 base short and J 3 bases short, with 16 bases between. The CDR3 extends over 17 amino acids. Germline CDR1 and CDR2: MNHEY and SMNVEV (reference sequence). The CDR3 protein is CASSLWWDPAIYNEQFF. The CDR3 nucleotides read TGTGCCAGCAGTTTATGGTGGGACCCCGCCATCTACAATGAGCAGTTCTTC.

The chain is built from TRBV5-1 and TRBJ2-5; D gene uncertain. CDR3 length: 13 amino acids. V dropped 1 base and J dropped 0 bases, with 4 bases sitting between them. Germline assignment: CDR1 SGHRS and CDR2 YFSETQ. CDR3 nucleotide sequence: TGCGCCAGCAGCTTGCCATACCAAGAGACCCAGTACTTC. As protein: CASSLPYQETQYF.

This clone was observed once. The chain combines TRBV7-9 with TRBJ1-5; D uncertain. Germline V CDR1 and CDR2: SEHNR, FQNEAQ (reference sequence). V was cut by 5 bases and J by 6 bases, with 11 bases left in between. The CDR3 runs 13 residues. CDR3 DNA sequence: TGTGCCAGCAGCGGATCGGCGGGTCAGCCCCAGCATTTT. Encoded protein: CASSGSAGQPQHF.

The genes are TRBV5-1 and TRBJ1-3, with 8 bases identical to TRBD1. Per germline, CDR1 SGHRS and CDR2 YFSETQ. The CDR3 runs to 16 residues. J lost 0 bases, V lost 4 bases, and 6 bases had no gene match. The CDR3 protein is CASSRLQGGSGNTIYF. The CDR3, as DNA: TGCGCCAGCAGCCGCCTACAGGGGGGCTCTGGAAACACCATATATTTT.

This sequence joins TRBV7-9 and TRBJ2-2, with no clear D. This CDR3 is 13 amino acids long. Germline V CDR1 and CDR2: SEHNR, FQNEAQ (reference sequence). The V end was cut by 3 bases, the J end by 5 bases, with 7 bases between. The CDR3 loop is CASSFPFTGELFF. The CDR3, as DNA: TGTGCCAGCAGCTTCCCGTTTACCGGGGAGCTGTTTTTT.

V and J are TRBV2 and TRBJ2-7, with D possibly being TRBD2 (6 bases). Germline V gene lookup returns CDR1 SNHLY and CDR2 FYNNEI. The CDR3 runs to 15 residues. With 4 bases removed from V and 1 base from J, the gap between germline ends came to 14 bases. The chain's CDR3 is CASSGRLSGSYEQYF. Here the CDR3 DNA reads TGTGCCAGCAGTGGACGACTCAGCGGGTCCTACGAGCAGTACTTC.

V is TRBV6-1 and J is TRBJ2-7, with 9 bases identical to TRBD1. In germline, CDR1 is MNHNS, CDR2 SASEGT. With V trimmed by 8 bases and J by 3 bases, 5 bases remained unmatched. This CDR3 spans 13 amino acids. The CDR3 DNA sequence: TGTGCCAGCGGACAGGGGTTGGTCTACGAGCAGTACTTC. Protein sequence: CASGQGLVYEQYF.

The chain employs TRBV18 and TRBJ2-7, with no clear D. V was trimmed by 0 bases and J by 3 bases, leaving 12 bases between them. This CDR3 comprises 15 residues. Germline-derived CDR1 and CDR2 are KGHSH and LQKENI. CDR3 protein: CASSPPDSLLYEQYF. CDR3 coding DNA: TGTGCCAGCTCACCACCCGATAGCCTCCTCTACGAGCAGTACTTC.

V gene TRBV28 combines with J gene TRBJ2-7; 9 bases are shared with TRBD2. CDR1 and CDR2 (germline): MDHEN, SYDVKM. V was pared by 10 bases and J by 3 bases, with 7 bases of the junction left unmatched. CDR3 length equals 13 residues. The CDR3 spells CATFSSGIYEQYF. The CDR3 nucleotides read TGTGCCACGTTTTCTAGCGGGATCTACGAGCAGTACTTC.

The chain employs TRBV7-9 and TRBJ2-7; maybe TRBD1 (5 bases). V lost 5 bases and J lost 5, with 22 bases in between. The germline CDR1 and CDR2 sequences are SEHNR and FQNEAQ (reference sequence). This CDR3 has 16 amino acids. This chain's CDR3 is CASSPPPAGPRNEQYF. CDR3 DNA sequence: TGTGCCAGCAGCCCCCCCCCAGCAGGGCCACGGAACGAGCAGTACTTC.

This clone was seen a single time. The J gene is TRBJ2-4, the V gene TRBV9, with TRBD2 matching over 13 bases. There are 17 residues in the CDR3. Looked up from germline, CDR1 is SGDLS and CDR2 is YYNGEE. After removal of 0 bases from V and 8 bases from J, the junction contained 8 bases not matched to a gene. This chain's CDR3 is CASSVEGLAGVRDIQYF. DNA of the CDR3: TGTGCCAGCAGCGTAGAAGGACTAGCGGGAGTTCGGGACATTCAGTACTTC.

The gene calls are TRBV27 and TRBJ1-2, with D possibly TRBD1 on 5 matching bases. Germline values: CDR1 MNHEY, CDR2 SMNVEV (reference sequence). Trimming took 4 bases from V and 8 from J, leaving 17 bases between them. The CDR3 is 14 residues long. CDR3 residues: CASSSTRDPGGYTF. The CDR3 nucleotides are TGTGCCAGCAGTTCGACCCGGGACCCGGGAGGCTACACCTTC.

The rearrangement links TRBV25-1 to TRBJ1-6, with D maybe TRBD1 (5 bases). The germline V and J ends were trimmed by 6 bases and 10 bases, with 13 bases remaining between them. CDR1 and CDR2 (germline): MGHDK, SYGVNS. CDR3 size: 13 residues. The chain's CDR3 is CASRLTEGSPLHF. CDR3 in DNA: TGTGCCAGCAGACTGACAGAAGGATCACCCCTCCACTTT.

Notes on this clone: The same CDR3 can be traced to other DNA sequences in this sample. This CDR3 reads CASSLVAGDTEAFF. CDR3 DNA sequence: TGCGCCAGCAGCTTGGTGGCAGGGGACACTGAAGCTTTCTTT. V gene TRBV5-1 combines with J gene TRBJ1-1; possible D gene TRBD1, 6 bases. Trimming removed 0 bases from V and 3 bases from J, with 9 bases in between. Germline loops: CDR1 SGHRS, CDR2 YFSETQ. This CDR3 has 14 residues.

The CDR3 loop reads CASSRAGREEQYF. CDR3 nucleotides: TGTGCCAGCAGCCGCGCGGGGAGGGAGGAGCAGTACTTC. The chain is built from TRBV5-4 and TRBJ2-7; 7 bases line up with TRBD2. CDR3 length: 13 amino acids. Germline CDR1 reads SGHNT; CDR2 reads YYREEE (reference sequence). V trimming: 4 bases; J trimming: 7 bases; junction bases outside the gene matches: 8.

This chain joins TRBV6-5 and TRBJ1-5; weak D call: TRBD1 (6 bases). Trimming took 10 bases from V and 5 from J, leaving 15 bases between them. This CDR3 comprises 13 residues. Germline values: CDR1 MNHEY, CDR2 SVGAGI. The CDR3 loop is CATARGGDQPQHF. The CDR3 DNA reads TGTGCCACCGCGCGGGGGGGCGATCAGCCCCAGCATTTT.